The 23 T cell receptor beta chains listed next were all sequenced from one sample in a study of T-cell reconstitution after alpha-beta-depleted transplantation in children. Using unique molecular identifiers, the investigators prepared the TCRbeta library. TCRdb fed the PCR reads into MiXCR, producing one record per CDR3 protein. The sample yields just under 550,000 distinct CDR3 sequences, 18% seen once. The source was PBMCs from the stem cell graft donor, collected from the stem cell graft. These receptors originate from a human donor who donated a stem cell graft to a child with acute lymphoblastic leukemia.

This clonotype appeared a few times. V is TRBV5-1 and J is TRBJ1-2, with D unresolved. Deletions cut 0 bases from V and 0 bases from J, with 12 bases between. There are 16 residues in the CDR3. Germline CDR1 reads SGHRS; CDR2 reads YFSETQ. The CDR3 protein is CASSLALGLANYGYTF. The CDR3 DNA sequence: TGCGCCAGCAGCTTGGCCCTCGGGTTAGCTAACTATGGCTACACCTTC. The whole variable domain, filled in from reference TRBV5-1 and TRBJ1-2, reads KAGVTQTPRYLIKTRGQQVTLSCSPISGHRSVSWYQQTPGQGLQFLFEYFSETQRNKGNFPGRFSGRQFSNSRSEMNVSTLELGDSALYLCASSLALGLANYGYTFGSGTRLTVV.

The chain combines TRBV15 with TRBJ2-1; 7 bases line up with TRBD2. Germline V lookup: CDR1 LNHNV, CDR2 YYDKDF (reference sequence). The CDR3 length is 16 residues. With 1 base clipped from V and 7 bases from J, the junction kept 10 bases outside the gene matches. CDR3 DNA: TGTGCCACCAGCAGAGTGTTGGGGGGGACCGTGAATGAGCAGTTCTTC. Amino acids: CATSRVLGGTVNEQFF. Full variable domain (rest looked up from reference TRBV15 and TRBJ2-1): DAMVIQNPRYQVTQFGKPVTLSCSQTLNHNVMYWYQQKSSQAPKLLFHYYDKDFNNEADTPDNFQSRRPNTSFCFLDIRSPGLGDTAMYLCATSRVLGGTVNEQFFGPGTRLTVL.

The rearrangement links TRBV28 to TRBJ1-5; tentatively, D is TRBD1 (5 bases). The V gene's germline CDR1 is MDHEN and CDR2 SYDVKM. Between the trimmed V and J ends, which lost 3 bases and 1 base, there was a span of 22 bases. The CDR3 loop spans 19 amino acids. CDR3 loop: CASSFPVVRARGSNQPQHF. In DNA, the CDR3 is TGTGCCAGCAGTTTTCCGGTTGTCAGGGCGCGGGGGAGCAATCAGCCCCAGCATTTT.

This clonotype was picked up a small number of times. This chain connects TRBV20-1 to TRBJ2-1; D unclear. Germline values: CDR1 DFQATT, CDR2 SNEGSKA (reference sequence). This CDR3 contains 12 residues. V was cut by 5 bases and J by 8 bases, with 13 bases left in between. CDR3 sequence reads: CSAGNRFDEQFF. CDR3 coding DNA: TGCAGTGCTGGTAATCGGTTCGATGAGCAGTTCTTC.

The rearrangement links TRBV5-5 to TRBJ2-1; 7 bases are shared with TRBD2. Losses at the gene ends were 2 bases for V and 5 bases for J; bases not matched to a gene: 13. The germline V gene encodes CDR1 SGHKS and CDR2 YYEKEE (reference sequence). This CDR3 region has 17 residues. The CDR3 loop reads CASSFPAGAIRDNEQFF. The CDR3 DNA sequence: TGTGCCAGCAGCTTCCCGGCGGGAGCGATCCGTGACAATGAGCAGTTCTTC.

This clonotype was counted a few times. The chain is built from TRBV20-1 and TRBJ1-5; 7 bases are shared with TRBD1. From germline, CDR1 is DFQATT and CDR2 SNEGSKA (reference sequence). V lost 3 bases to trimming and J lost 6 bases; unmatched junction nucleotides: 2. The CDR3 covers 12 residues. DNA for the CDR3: TGCAGTGCTAGCGGGACAGCTCAGCCCCAGCATTTT. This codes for CSASGTAQPQHF.

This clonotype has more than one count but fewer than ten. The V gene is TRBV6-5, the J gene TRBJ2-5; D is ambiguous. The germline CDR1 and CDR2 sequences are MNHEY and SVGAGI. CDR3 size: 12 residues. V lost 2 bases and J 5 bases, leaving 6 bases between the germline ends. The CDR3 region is CASSYGVETQYF. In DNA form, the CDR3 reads TGTGCCAGCAGTTACGGTGTGGAGACCCAGTACTTC.

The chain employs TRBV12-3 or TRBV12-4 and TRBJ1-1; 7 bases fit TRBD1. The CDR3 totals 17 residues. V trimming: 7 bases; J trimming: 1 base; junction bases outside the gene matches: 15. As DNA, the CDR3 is TGTGCCAGCACCCAAGGGGGGCAGGGGGGAGGGAACACTGAAGCTTTCTTT. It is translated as CASTQGGQGGGNTEAFF.

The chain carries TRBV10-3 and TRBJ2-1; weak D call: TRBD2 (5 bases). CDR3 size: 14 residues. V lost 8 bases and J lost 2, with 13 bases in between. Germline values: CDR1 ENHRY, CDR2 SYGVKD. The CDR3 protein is CAIGRGLPYNEQFF. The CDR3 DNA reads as TGTGCCATCGGGAGAGGGTTGCCCTACAATGAGCAGTTCTTC.

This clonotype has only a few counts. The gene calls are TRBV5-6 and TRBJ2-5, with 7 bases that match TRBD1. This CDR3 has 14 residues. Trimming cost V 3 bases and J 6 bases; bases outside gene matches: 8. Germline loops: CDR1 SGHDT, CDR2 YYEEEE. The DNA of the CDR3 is TGTGCCAGCAGCTATCCAGGGACAGTAAAGACCCAGTACTTC. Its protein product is CASSYPGTVKTQYF.

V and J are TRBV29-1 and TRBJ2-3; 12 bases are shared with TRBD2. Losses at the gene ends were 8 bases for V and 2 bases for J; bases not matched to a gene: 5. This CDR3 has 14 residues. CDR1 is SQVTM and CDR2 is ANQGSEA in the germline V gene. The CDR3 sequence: CSCGLAGNTDTQYF. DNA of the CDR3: TGCAGCTGCGGACTAGCGGGAAACACAGATACGCAGTATTTT.

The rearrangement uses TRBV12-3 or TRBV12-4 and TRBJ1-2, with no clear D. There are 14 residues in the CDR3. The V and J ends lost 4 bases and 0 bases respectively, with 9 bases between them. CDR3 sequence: CASSSLGSNYGYTF. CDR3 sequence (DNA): TGTGCCAGCAGTTCTCTGGGATCTAACTATGGCTACACCTTC.

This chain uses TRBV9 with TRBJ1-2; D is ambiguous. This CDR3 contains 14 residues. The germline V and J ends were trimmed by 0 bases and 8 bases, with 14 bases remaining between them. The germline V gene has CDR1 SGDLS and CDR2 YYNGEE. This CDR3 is CASSVGSDSYGYTF. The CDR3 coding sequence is TGTGCCAGCAGCGTAGGTTCGGACTCCTACGGCTACACCTTC.

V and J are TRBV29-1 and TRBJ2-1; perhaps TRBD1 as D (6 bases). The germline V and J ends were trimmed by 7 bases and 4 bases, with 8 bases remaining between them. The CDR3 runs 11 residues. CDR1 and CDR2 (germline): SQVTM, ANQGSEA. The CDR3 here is CSGDKYNEQFF. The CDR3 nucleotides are TGCAGCGGGGACAAATACAATGAGCAGTTCTTC.

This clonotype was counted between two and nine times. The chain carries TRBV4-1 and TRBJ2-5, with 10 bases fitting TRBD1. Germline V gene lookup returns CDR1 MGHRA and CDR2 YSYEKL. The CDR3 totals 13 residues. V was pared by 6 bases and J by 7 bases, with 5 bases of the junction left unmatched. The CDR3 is CASRDRGSPTQYF. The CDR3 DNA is TGCGCCAGCAGGGACAGGGGGTCTCCGACCCAGTACTTC.

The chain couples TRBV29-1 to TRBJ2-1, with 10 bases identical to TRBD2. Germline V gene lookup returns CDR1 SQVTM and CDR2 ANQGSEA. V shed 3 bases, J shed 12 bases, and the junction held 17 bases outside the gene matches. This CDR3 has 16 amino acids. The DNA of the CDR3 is TGCAGCGTTGAGGACGGCCCCAGCGGGAGGGCCTCATGGCAGTTCTTC. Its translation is CSVEDGPSGRASWQFF.

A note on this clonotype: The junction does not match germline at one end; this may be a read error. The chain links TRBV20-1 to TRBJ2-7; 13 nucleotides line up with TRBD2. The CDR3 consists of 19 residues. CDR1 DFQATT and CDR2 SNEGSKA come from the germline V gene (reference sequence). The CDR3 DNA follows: TGCTGTGCTAGAGGAATCGGGACTAGCGGGATTCGAGTTCAGGACGAGCAGTACTTC. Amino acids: CCARGIGTSGIRVQDEQYF.

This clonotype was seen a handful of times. In DNA, the CDR3 is TGTGCCAGCAGTTCGGGGGGGACAGGCCGCGGACAGTACTTC. Translated, it gives CASSSGGTGRGQYF. V usage is TRBV2 and J usage is TRBJ2-7; tentatively, D is TRBD1 or TRBD2 (8 bases each). The germline CDR1 and CDR2 sequences are SNHLY and FYNNEI. V lost 5 bases to trimming and J lost 10 bases, with 21 bases between them. The CDR3 sequence is 14 residues long.

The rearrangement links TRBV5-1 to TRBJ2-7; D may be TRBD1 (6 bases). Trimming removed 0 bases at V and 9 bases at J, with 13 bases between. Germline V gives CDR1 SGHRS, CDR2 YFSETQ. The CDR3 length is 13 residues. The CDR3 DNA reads TGCGCCAGCAGCTTGGGGCTACAACAGGGGCAGTACTTC. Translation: CASSLGLQQGQYF.

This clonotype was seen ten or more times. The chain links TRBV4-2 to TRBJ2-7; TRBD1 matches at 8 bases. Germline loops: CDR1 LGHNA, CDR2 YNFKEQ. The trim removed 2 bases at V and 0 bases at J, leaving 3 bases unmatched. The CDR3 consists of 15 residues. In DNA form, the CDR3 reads TGTGCCAGCAGCCAAATGACAGGGGACTCCTACGAGCAGTACTTC. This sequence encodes CASSQMTGDSYEQYF.

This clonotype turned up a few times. CDR3 residues: CASSPRLAGGPMETQYF. The DNA for the CDR3 is TGTGCCAGCAGCCCTCGACTAGCGGGAGGTCCCATGGAGACCCAGTACTTC. The genes are TRBV7-9 and TRBJ2-5; TRBD2 aligns across 13 bases. Germline CDR1 and CDR2: SEHNR and FQNEAQ (reference sequence). This CDR3 has 17 amino acids. The junction had 11 bases not matched to a gene; V was cut back by 5 bases and J by 5 bases. The variable domain in full, with the rest retrieved from reference TRBV7-9 and TRBJ2-5, is DTGVSQNPRHKITKRGQNVTFRCDPISEHNRLYWYRQTLGQGPEFLTYFQNEAQLEKSRLLSDRFSAERPKGSFSTLEIQRTEQGDSAMYLCASSPRLAGGPMETQYFGPGTRLLVL.

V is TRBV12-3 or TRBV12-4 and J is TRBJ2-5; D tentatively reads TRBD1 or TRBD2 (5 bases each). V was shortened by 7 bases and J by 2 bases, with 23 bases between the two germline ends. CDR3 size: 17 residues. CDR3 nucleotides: TGTGCCAGCACCAATTGGGCGCCACCAGGGAGACAAGAGACCCAGTACTTC. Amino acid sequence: CASTNWAPPGRQETQYF.

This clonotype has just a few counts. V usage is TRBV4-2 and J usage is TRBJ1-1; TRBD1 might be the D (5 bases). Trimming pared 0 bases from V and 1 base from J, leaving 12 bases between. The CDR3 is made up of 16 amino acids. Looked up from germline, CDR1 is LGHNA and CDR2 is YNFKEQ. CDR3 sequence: CASSQDLGTGNTEAFF. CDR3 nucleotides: TGTGCCAGCAGCCAAGACCTCGGGACGGGGAACACTGAAGCTTTCTTT.